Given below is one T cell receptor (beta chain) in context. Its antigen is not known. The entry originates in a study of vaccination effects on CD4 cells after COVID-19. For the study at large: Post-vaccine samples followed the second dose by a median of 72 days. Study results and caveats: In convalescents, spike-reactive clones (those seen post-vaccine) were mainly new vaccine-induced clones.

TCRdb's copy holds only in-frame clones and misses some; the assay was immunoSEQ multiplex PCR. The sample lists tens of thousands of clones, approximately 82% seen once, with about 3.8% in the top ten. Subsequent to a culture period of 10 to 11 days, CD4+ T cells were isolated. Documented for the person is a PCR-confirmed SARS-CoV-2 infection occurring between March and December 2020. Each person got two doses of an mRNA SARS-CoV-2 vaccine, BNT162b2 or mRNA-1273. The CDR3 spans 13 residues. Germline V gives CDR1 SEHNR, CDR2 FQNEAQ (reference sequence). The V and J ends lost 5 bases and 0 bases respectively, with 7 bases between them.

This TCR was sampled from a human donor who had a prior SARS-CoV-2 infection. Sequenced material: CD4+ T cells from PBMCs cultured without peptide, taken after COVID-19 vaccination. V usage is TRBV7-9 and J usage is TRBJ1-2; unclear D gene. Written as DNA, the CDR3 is TGTGCCAGCAGCGATAGGACTAACTATGGCTACACCTTC. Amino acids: CASSDRTNYGYTF.